The 23 T cell receptor beta chains below were found in one sample sequenced in a study of CD8+CD57+ T cells in acquired aplastic anemia. TCR beta VDJ and CDR3 were profiled, and genomic DNA was the template. Each CDR3 protein is one row after TCRdb ran MiXCR on the reads. The sample has about 180,000 distinct CDR3 sequences, approximately 46% seen once. The sequenced material came from sorted CD4+, CD8+, or CD8+CD57+ T cells (not recorded which) from PBMCs. The receptors derive from a human donor in good health.

Points on this clonotype: This may be a read error: a much more frequent sequence differs by one nucleotide. The chain recombines TRBV11-2 with TRBJ2-7; 8 nucleotides line up with TRBD2. Per the germline V gene, CDR1 is SGHAT and CDR2 is FQNNGV. Germline trimming cut 1 base from V and 2 bases from J; bases unmatched to any gene: 10. The CDR3 covers 17 residues. Here the CDR3 reads CASSLGGGRTSTYEQYF. CDR3 in DNA: TGTGCCAGCAGCTTAGGTGGGGGGAGGACTAGCACCTACGAGCAGTACTTC.

The chain employs TRBV28 and TRBJ1-5, with D unclear. This CDR3 is 16 amino acids long. Germline values: CDR1 MDHEN, CDR2 SYDVKM. Trimming removed 3 bases at V and 0 bases at J, with 12 bases between. This chain's CDR3 is CASSFLDTNSNQPQHF. The CDR3 DNA follows: TGTGCCAGCAGTTTCCTCGATACCAATAGCAATCAGCCCCAGCATTTT.

This clonotype occurred many times. This chain connects TRBV7-9 to TRBJ2-3; TRBD2 matches at 12 bases. This CDR3 spans 16 amino acids. Per the germline V gene, CDR1 is SEHNR and CDR2 is FQNEAQ (reference sequence). The junction had 9 bases not matched to a gene; V was cut back by 5 bases and J by 6 bases. The CDR3 nucleotides read TGTGCCAGCAGCCGACTAGCGGGGGTCTCAGGGGATACGCAGTATTTT. This sequence encodes CASSRLAGVSGDTQYF.

This clonotype was recorded at least ten times. The gene calls are TRBV4-1 and TRBJ2-5; D remains unclear. The germline CDR1 and CDR2 sequences are MGHRA and YSYEKL. This CDR3 is 15 amino acids long. V lost 6 bases and J 8 bases, leaving 22 bases between the germline ends. The CDR3 here is CASRGTFKKDSTQYF. The CDR3 DNA reads as TGCGCCAGCAGGGGTACGTTCAAGAAGGATAGTACCCAGTACTTC.

V and J are TRBV5-1 and TRBJ1-2, with 7 nucleotides matching TRBD1. With 0 bases clipped from V and 4 bases from J, the junction kept 6 bases outside the gene matches. The CDR3 extends over 15 amino acids. Germline V gene lookup returns CDR1 SGHRS and CDR2 YFSETQ. The DNA of the CDR3 is TGCGCCAGCAGCTTGGAAACAGGGGTCGGCTATGGCTACACCTTC. Protein: CASSLETGVGYGYTF.

The chain joins TRBV7-3 to TRBJ2-5, with D perhaps TRBD1 or TRBD2 (7 bases each). This CDR3 comprises 18 residues. Trimming removed 0 bases at V and 4 bases at J, with 21 bases between. The germline CDR1 and CDR2 sequences are SGHTA and FQGTGA. Here the CDR3 DNA reads TGTGCCAGCAGCTTAACGACCGCCGGGGGGCAGGGGGGAGAGACCCAGTACTTC. Its translation is CASSLTTAGGQGGETQYF.

Points on this clonotype: A much larger clone lies a single base off, so this may be a read error. The rearrangement links TRBV19 to TRBJ2-1, with 10 bases aligning to TRBD2. From germline, CDR1 is LNHDA and CDR2 SQIVND (reference sequence). Losses at the gene ends were 8 bases for V and 9 bases for J; bases not matched to a gene: 13. This CDR3 has 15 amino acids. CDR3 protein: CASRAGASGSSEQFF. CDR3 coding DNA: TGTGCCAGTCGGGCCGGGGCTAGCGGGAGTTCTGAGCAGTTCTTC.

This clonotype was seen many times. The chain combines TRBV20-1 with TRBJ2-1; possibly TRBD1 or TRBD2 for D (5 bases each). Deletions cut 5 bases from V and 4 bases from J, with 18 bases between. Germline CDR1 is DFQATT and CDR2 is SNEGSKA (reference sequence). The CDR3 length is 15 residues. The CDR3, as DNA: TGCAGTGCTGGCGTGAGAGGGGCCGGGTACAATGAGCAGTTCTTC. The encoded protein is CSAGVRGAGYNEQFF.

A remark on this clonotype: A much more abundant neighbour one base away suggests this may be a read error. The chain recombines TRBV6-1 with TRBJ1-6; no definite D call. The germline V gene has CDR1 MNHNS and CDR2 SASEGT. The CDR3 is 17 residues long. The CDR3 coding sequence is TGTGCCAGCAGCACGGGGTCTCGGAGCTCCTATATTTCACCCCTCCACTTT. Protein sequence: CASSTGSRSSYISPLHF.

This chain links TRBV20-1 with TRBJ1-6, with D tentatively TRBD1 (5 bases). Trimming stripped 4 bases from V and 10 bases from J, with 20 bases between. The CDR3 extends over 15 amino acids. CDR1 is DFQATT, CDR2 SNEGSKA, per germline (reference sequence). CDR3 nucleotide sequence: TGCAGTGCTATTAGCGGGGGTATAAAGAAGTCACCCCTCCACTTT. It codes for CSAISGGIKKSPLHF.

In the case of this clonotype: Given a much more abundant clone one base away, this may be a read error. The rearrangement links TRBV7-3 to TRBJ1-5; the D is unclear. The germline V gene encodes CDR1 SGHTA and CDR2 FQGTGA. The CDR3 length is 13 residues. The CDR3 DNA follows: TGTGCCAGCAGCCTATCTTGGAATCAGCGCCAGCATTTT. Its translation: CASSLSWNQRQHF.

This clonotype was detected ten times or more. The gene calls are TRBV7-2 and TRBJ1-6; D gene ambiguous. Germline CDR1 reads SGHTA; CDR2 reads FQGNSA. V was trimmed by 6 bases and J by 9 bases, leaving 18 bases between them. The CDR3 runs to 15 residues. The DNA of the CDR3 is TGTGCCAGCAGTTCGGTAGGCCTGCCCGGTTCACCCCTCCACTTT. Translation gives CASSSVGLPGSPLHF.

The J gene is TRBJ1-1, the V gene TRBV6-5, with D unresolved. CDR1 MNHEY and CDR2 SVGAGI come from the germline V gene. This CDR3 region has 15 residues. V was cut by 0 bases and J by 0 bases, with 8 bases left in between. For the CDR3, the DNA is TGTGCCAGCAGTTACTCACCGGGGATGAACACTGAAGCTTTCTTT. It is translated as CASSYSPGMNTEAFF.

This clonotype came up many times. The chain is built from TRBV20-1 and TRBJ1-2; 7 positions agree with TRBD1. From germline, CDR1 is DFQATT and CDR2 SNEGSKA (reference sequence). This CDR3 is built from 14 residues. V was pared by 6 bases and J by 4 bases, with 11 bases of the junction left unmatched. The CDR3 is CSASEGAQGYGYTF. The CDR3 DNA is TGCAGTGCGTCCGAGGGGGCGCAAGGCTATGGCTACACCTTC.

This clonotype was picked up a small number of times. The chain joins TRBV7-2 to TRBJ2-7; 9 nucleotides line up with TRBD2. The germline V gene encodes CDR1 SGHTA and CDR2 FQGNSA. The CDR3 loop spans 13 amino acids. Trimming removed 6 bases from V and 3 bases from J; junction bases left unmatched: 3. The CDR3 protein is CASSLTSGYEQYF. CDR3 DNA sequence: TGTGCCAGCAGTTTGACTAGCGGCTACGAGCAGTACTTC.

This clonotype came up many times. This chain links TRBV9 with TRBJ2-6; D may be TRBD1 or TRBD2 (5 bases each). CDR1 is SGDLS and CDR2 is YYNGEE in the germline V gene. This CDR3 spans 18 amino acids. V lost 4 bases to trimming and J lost 0 bases, with 17 bases between them. The CDR3 loop reads CASSLAGTAISGANVLTF. CDR3 nucleotides: TGTGCCAGCAGCTTAGCCGGGACCGCTATCTCTGGGGCCAACGTCCTGACTTTC.

This chain joins TRBV24-1 and TRBJ2-3; D might be TRBD1 or TRBD2, each matching 5 bases. Trimming stripped 4 bases from V and 2 bases from J, with 12 bases between. Looked up from germline, CDR1 is KGHDR and CDR2 is SFDVKD. The CDR3 runs to 15 residues. CDR3 DNA: TGTGCCACCAGTGACCCGGGACGAGACACAGATACGCAGTATTTT. This encodes CATSDPGRDTDTQYF.

This clonotype was counted ten times or more. The genes are TRBV2 and TRBJ2-3, with 7 bases aligning to TRBD2. The V segment lost 2 bases and the J segment 5 bases; nucleotides outside the gene matches: 4. CDR1 and CDR2 from the germline V gene are SNHLY and FYNNEI. This CDR3 has 14 residues. The CDR3 spells CASSERVAGDTQYF. CDR3 in DNA: TGTGCCAGCAGTGAAAGGGTAGCGGGAGATACGCAGTATTTT.

This clonotype was seen only a few times. This chain uses TRBV29-1 with TRBJ2-1, with D possibly matching TRBD1 (5 bases). Germline values: CDR1 SQVTM, CDR2 ANQGSEA. Between the trimmed V and J ends, which lost 4 bases and 0 bases, there was a span of 10 bases. This CDR3 has 14 amino acids. This CDR3 is CSVAGASSYNEQFF. The CDR3, as DNA: TGCAGCGTTGCTGGGGCTAGCTCCTACAATGAGCAGTTCTTC.

This clonotype has ten or more counts. The rearrangement links TRBV5-6 to TRBJ1-6; TRBD1 is a possible D gene (5 bases). CDR3 length equals 14 residues. Per the germline V gene, CDR1 is SGHDT and CDR2 is YYEEEE. Trimming removed 4 bases at V and 5 bases at J, with 10 bases between. Here the CDR3 reads CASSRTSNNSPLHF. The CDR3 nucleotides read TGTGCCAGCAGCCGGACATCGAATAATTCACCCCTCCACTTT. Full variable domain (outside the CDR3, taken from reference TRBV5-6 and TRBJ1-6): DAGVTQSPTHLIKTRGQQVTLRCSPKSGHDTVSWYQQALGQGPQFIFQYYEEEERQRGNFPDRFSGHQFPNYSSELNVNALLLGDSALYLCASSRTSNNSPLHFGNGTRLTVT.

CDR3 in DNA: TGTGCCAGCAGCCGCGGGTCGTACAGGGGGACGGATACGCAGTATTTT. Protein product: CASSRGSYRGTDTQYF. V and J are TRBV11-2 and TRBJ2-3, with 8 bases lining up with TRBD1. This CDR3 region has 16 residues. J gave up 6 bases and V 5 bases, and 13 bases lay outside the gene matches. In germline, CDR1 is SGHAT, CDR2 FQNNGV.

The chain links TRBV4-1 to TRBJ1-1, with D uncertain. The V gene's germline CDR1 is MGHRA and CDR2 YSYEKL. This CDR3 is 13 amino acids long. Trimming took off 3 bases at V and 5 bases at J, with 10 bases between the two ends. The CDR3 DNA reads as TGCGCCAGCAGCCAGGTTTGGCAAACTGAAGCTTTCTTT. This codes for CASSQVWQTEAFF.

About this clonotype: This may be a read error, as it is one base from a much larger clone. V usage is TRBV2 and J usage is TRBJ1-6; D is ambiguous. Looked up from germline, CDR1 is SNHLY and CDR2 is FYNNEI. CDR3 size: 13 residues. The CDR3 spells CASSFRRNSPPHF. The CDR3 DNA sequence: TGTGCCAGCAGTTTCAGGCGGAATTCACCCCCCCACTTT. Variable domain in full (rest from reference TRBV2 and TRBJ1-6): EPEVTQTPSHQVTQMGQEVILRCVPISNHLYFYWYRQILGQKVEFLVSFYNNEISEKSEIFDDQFSVERPDGSNFTLKIRSTKLEDSAMYFCASSFRRNSPPHFGNGTRLTVT.